These 2 T cell receptor beta chains share one sample of origin, sequenced in a study of T cell responses to AZD1222 COVID-19 vaccine. Data came from immunoSEQ multiplex PCR; TCRdb stores just in-frame clones and leaves some out. This sample has about 130,000 clones, with about nine tenths found just once. This material consisted of peripheral blood, taken 28 days after the second AZD1222 dose. The receptors shown here come from an adult who received the AZD1222 COVID-19 vaccine.

The chain employs TRBV5-6 and TRBJ2-5; D is possibly TRBD1 (5 bases). The germline V gene encodes CDR1 SGHDT and CDR2 YYEEEE. The CDR3 is 14 amino acids. V lost 0 bases and J 5 bases, leaving 11 bases between the germline ends. DNA of the CDR3: TGTGCCAGCAGCTTGGCCACAGGTACGGAGACCCAGTACTTC. Its translation: CASSLATGTETQYF.

The rearrangement links TRBV27 to TRBJ2-7; weak D call: TRBD1 (5 bases). V lost 2 bases to trimming and J lost 5 bases, with 13 bases between them. CDR1 and CDR2 (germline): MNHEY, SMNVEV (reference sequence). The CDR3 totals 14 residues. The CDR3 here is CASSLGAGFNEQYF. The CDR3 DNA is TGTGCCAGCAGTTTAGGGGCAGGCTTTAACGAGCAGTACTTC.